Below, 11 T cell receptor beta chains from the same sample are listed, as sequenced in a study of spatial heterogeneity in lung cancer. Time point described: sample taken at primary tumor resection. From tumor, nontumor lung or frozen PBMC, whole RNA was taken unsorted for sequencing. MiXCR, applied by TCRdb to the 5' RACE reads, yields one record per CDR3 protein. The profile shows over 4,000 distinct CDR3 sequences, 24% of them singletons. The material sequenced was PBMCs, taken at surgery. Receptors were obtained from a female donor with early-stage non-small cell lung cancer.

Worth noting for this clonotype: This beta chain is an unintended read in a library built for alpha chains; its size means little. The V gene is TRBV4-3, the J gene TRBJ2-2; D not certain. Trimming cost V 1 base and J 4 bases, with 7 bases left between them. In germline, CDR1 is LGHNA, CDR2 YSLEER. CDR3 size: 14 residues. CDR3 bases: TGCGCCAGCAGCCAAGCCTTATTCACCGGGGAGCTGTTTTTT. As protein: CASSQALFTGELFF.

In the case of this clonotype: This beta chain came through as a stray read in a library set up for alpha chains, and its size says little. This chain links TRBV28 with TRBJ2-1; 8 positions agree with TRBD2. Germline V lookup: CDR1 MDHEN, CDR2 SYDVKM. This CDR3 contains 14 residues. V was clipped by 6 bases and J by 8 bases; unmatched bases: 9. The DNA of the CDR3 is TGTGCCAGCAGAAGAGCGGGAGAAACGGATGAGCAGTTCTTC. Translation gives CASRRAGETDEQFF.

Turning to this clonotype: Found in a library prepared for alpha chains, this beta chain is an off-target read, and its abundance has little meaning. The CDR3, as DNA: TGTGCCAGCAGCCAAGTCGGCGGAAGGGTTAGCGAGCAGTTCTTC. Encoded protein: CASSQVGGRVSEQFF. The gene calls are TRBV3-1 and TRBJ2-1; D gene unclear. Trimming pared 1 base from V and 10 bases from J, leaving 17 bases between. Germline CDR1 reads LGHDT; CDR2 reads YNNKEL (reference sequence). The CDR3 is made up of 15 amino acids.

The table lists this clonotype with a few counts. Since it is a stray read in a library aimed at alpha chains, this beta chain has a size that is not meaningful. The chain has TRBV5-4 and TRBJ2-7; TRBD2 aligns across 7 bases. With V trimmed by 6 bases and J by 3 bases, 15 bases remained unmatched. The CDR3 spans 16 residues. Germline values: CDR1 SGHNT, CDR2 YYREEE (reference sequence). The CDR3 sequence: CASTRNRGGSFYEQYF. The DNA for the CDR3 is TGTGCCAGCACCAGGAACCGCGGCGGGAGTTTCTACGAGCAGTACTTC.

In regard to this clonotype: Since a much larger clone is just one base distant, this may be a read error. Found in a library prepared for alpha chains, this beta chain is an off-target read, and its abundance has little meaning. This chain connects TRBV7-8 to TRBJ1-2, with TRBD1 identical over 7 bases. Germline V gives CDR1 SGHVS, CDR2 FQNEAQ. The CDR3 consists of 13 residues. DNA of the CDR3: TGTGCCTGCAGCTTACAGGGGAGGGATGGCTACACCTTC. It encodes CACSLQGRDGYTF. Full variable domain (outside the CDR3, taken from reference TRBV7-8 and TRBJ1-2): GAGVSQSPRYKVAKRGQDVALRCDPISGHVSLFWYQQALGQGPEFLTYFQNEAQLDKSGLPSDRFFAERPEGSVSTLKIQRTQQEDSAVYLCACSLQGRDGYTFGSGTRLTVV.

This clonotype is medium-sized by share. This beta chain appears as a stray read in a library generated for alpha chains; its size is not informative. This chain connects TRBV12-3 or TRBV12-4 to TRBJ2-1; 9 bases are shared with TRBD2. The CDR3 runs 14 residues. The V and J ends lost 1 base and 13 bases, in that order; junction bases with no gene match: 8. The CDR3: CASSLVVAGVRQFF. The CDR3 nucleotides are TGTGCCAGCAGTTTAGTGGTAGCGGGAGTTCGACAGTTCTTC.

As concerns this clonotype: Since it is a stray read in a library aimed at alpha chains, this beta chain has a size that is not meaningful. The rearrangement joins TRBV28 to TRBJ1-1, with D possibly TRBD1 on 6 matching bases. CDR1 and CDR2 from the germline V gene are MDHEN and SYDVKM. The CDR3 consists of 13 residues. V lost 8 bases to trimming and J lost 5 bases, with 15 bases between them. CDR3 in DNA: TGTGCCAGCGGCACCCAGGGGAGGACTGAAGCTTTCTTT. Encoded protein: CASGTQGRTEAFF.

This clonotype was seen only a few times. This beta chain is an off-target read within a library intended for alpha chains, so its frequency means little. CDR3 nucleotide sequence: TGTGCCAGCTCACGGGGAGGCGCTGGGGCCAACGTCCTGACTTTC. It translates to CASSRGGAGANVLTF. The chain has TRBV18 and TRBJ2-6; a possible D gene is TRBD2 (6 bases). The CDR3 is 15 residues long. Trimming took off 4 bases at V and 2 bases at J, with 9 bases between the two ends. Per germline, CDR1 KGHSH and CDR2 LQKENI.

This clonotype is labeled as medium-sized. This beta chain lies outside the target of a library built for alpha chains; its clone size means little. The gene calls are TRBV27 and TRBJ1-1; no clear D. V was cut by 6 bases and J by 1 base, with 12 bases left in between. The germline CDR1 and CDR2 sequences are MNHEY and SMNVEV (reference sequence). The CDR3 is 14 residues long. CDR3 bases: TGTGCCAGCAGGACGACTACCGCGAACACTGAAGCTTTCTTT. Encoded protein: CASRTTTANTEAFF.

This clonotype was observed a few times. Mismatch with germline at one junction end may stem from a read error. The library was prepared for alpha chains; this beta chain is a stray read, so its frequency means little. This chain joins TRBV7-7 and TRBJ2-1; 10 nucleotides line up with TRBD2. CDR1 SSHAT and CDR2 FNYEAQ come from the germline V gene (reference sequence). The CDR3 loop spans 17 amino acids. The CDR3: CASSLGPGEREGSEQFF. CDR3 in DNA: TGTGCTAGCAGCTTAGGTCCTGGAGAGCGGGAGGGTAGTGAGCAGTTCTTC.

Relative to its sample, this clonotype is medium-sized. One end of the junction fails to match germline, which may point to a read error. Because this beta chain is a stray read in a library intended to capture alpha chains, its abundance should not be given much weight. This sequence joins TRBV7-7 and TRBJ2-2; D ambiguous. CDR1 is SSHAT and CDR2 is FNYEAQ in the germline V gene (reference sequence). The CDR3 runs to 15 residues. CDR3 DNA: TGTGCTAGCAGCTTAAGCAGTCTGAACACCGGGGAGCTGTTTTTT. Translation: CASSLSSLNTGELFF.